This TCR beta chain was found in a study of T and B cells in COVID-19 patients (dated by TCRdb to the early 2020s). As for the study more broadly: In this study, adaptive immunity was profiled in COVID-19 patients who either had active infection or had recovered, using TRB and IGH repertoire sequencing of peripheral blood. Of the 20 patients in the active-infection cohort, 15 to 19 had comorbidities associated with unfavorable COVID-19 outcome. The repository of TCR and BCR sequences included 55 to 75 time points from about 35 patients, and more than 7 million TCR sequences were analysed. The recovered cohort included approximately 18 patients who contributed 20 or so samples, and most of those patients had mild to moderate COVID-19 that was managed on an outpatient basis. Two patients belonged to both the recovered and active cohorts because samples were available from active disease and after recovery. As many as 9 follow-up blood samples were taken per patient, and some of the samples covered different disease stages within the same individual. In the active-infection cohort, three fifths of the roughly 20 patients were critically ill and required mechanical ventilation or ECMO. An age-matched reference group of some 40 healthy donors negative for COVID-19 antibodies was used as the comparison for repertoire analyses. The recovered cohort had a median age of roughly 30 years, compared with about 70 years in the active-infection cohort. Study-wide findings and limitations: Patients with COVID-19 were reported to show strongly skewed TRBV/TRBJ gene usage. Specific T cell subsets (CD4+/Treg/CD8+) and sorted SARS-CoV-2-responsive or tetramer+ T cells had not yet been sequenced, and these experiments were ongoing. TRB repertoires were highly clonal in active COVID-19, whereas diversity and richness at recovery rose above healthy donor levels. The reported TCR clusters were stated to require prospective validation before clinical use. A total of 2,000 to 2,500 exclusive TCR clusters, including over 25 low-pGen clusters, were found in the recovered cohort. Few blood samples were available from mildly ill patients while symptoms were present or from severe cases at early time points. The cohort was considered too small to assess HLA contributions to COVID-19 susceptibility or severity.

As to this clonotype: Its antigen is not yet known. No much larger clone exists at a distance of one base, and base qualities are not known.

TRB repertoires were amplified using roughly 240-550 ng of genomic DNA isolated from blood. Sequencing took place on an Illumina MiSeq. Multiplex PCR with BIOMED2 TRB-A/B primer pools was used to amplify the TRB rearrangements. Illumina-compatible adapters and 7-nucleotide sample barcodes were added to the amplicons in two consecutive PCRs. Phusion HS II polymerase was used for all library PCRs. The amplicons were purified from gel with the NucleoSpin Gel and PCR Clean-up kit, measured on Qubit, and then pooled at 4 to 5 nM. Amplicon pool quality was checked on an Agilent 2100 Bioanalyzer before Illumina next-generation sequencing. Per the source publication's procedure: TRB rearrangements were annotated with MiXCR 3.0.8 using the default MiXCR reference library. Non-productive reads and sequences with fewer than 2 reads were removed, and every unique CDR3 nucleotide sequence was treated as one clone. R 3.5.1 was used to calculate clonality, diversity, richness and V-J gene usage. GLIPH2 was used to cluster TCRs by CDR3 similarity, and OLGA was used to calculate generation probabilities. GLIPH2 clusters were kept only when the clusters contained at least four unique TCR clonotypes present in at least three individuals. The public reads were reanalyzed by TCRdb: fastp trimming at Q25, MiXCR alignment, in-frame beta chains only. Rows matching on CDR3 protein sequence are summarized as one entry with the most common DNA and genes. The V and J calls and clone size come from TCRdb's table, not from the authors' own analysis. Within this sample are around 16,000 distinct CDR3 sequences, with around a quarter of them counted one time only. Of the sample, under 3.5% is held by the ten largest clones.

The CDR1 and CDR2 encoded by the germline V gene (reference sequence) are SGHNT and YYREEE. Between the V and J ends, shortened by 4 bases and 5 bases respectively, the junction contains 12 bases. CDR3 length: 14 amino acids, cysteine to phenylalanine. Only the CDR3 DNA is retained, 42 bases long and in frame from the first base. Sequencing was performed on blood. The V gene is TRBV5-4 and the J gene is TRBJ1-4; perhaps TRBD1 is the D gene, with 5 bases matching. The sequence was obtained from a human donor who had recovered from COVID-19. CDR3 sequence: CASSPGRRNEKLFF. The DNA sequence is TGTGCCAGCAGCCCAGGGAGGAGGAATGAAAAACTGTTTTTT.